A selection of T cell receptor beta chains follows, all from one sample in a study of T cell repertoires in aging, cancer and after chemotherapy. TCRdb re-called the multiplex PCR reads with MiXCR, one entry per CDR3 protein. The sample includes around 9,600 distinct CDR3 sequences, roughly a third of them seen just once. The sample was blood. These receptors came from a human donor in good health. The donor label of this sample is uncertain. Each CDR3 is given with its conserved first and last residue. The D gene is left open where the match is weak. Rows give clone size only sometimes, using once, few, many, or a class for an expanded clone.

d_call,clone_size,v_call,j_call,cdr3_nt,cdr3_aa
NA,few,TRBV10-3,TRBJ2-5,TGTGCCATCAGTGAGGCTAGTCAAGAGACCCAGTACTTC,CAISEASQETQYF
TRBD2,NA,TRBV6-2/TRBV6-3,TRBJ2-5,TGTGCCAGCAGTTACGGTCCGCGGGGGTTTCAAGAGACCCAGTACTTC,CASSYGPRGFQETQYF
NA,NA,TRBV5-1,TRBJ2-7,TGCGCCAGCAGCTTCCAGGGCGAGCAGTACTTC,CASSFQGEQYF
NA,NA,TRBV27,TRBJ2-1,TGTGCCAGCCGCACGGGACTCACAGTCTTGGATGAGCAGTTCTTC,CASRTGLTVLDEQFF
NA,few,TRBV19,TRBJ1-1,TGTGCCAGTAGTCTCAGGGTGGGACTTTCGAACACTGAAGCTTTCTTT,CASSLRVGLSNTEAFF
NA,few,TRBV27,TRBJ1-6,TGTGCCAGCAGCAACCTGAATTCACCCCTCCACTTT,CASSNLNSPLHF
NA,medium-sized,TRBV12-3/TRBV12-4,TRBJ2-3,TGTGCCAGCAGGAGGCTCGGCACAGATACGCAGTATTTT,CASRRLGTDTQYF
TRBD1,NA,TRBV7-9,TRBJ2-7,TGTGCCAGCAGATCGGGACAGGGAGGGAAGGAGCAGTACTTC,CASRSGQGGKEQYF
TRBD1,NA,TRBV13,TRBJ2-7,TGTGCCAGCAGCCCCAGGGGGCGCTACGAGCAGTACTTC,CASSPRGRYEQYF
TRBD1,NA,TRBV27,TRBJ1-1,TGTGCCAGCAGTTCAACCCCCCGACAGGGATGGGATAATGAAGCTTTCTTT,CASSSTPRQGWDNEAFF
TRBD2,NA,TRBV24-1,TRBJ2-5,TGTGCCACCAGTGGTACTAGCGGGGAAAAAGAGACCCAGTACTTC,CATSGTSGEKETQYF
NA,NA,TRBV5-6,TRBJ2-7,TGTGCCAGCAGCTTGGGGGCAGGGGCGTACGAGCAGTACTTC,CASSLGAGAYEQYF
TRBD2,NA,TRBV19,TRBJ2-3,TGTGCCAGTAGTCGGGGGGGGGCAGATACGCAGTATTTT,CASSRGGADTQYF
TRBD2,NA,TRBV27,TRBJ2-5,TGTGCCAGCAGATCTCTAGCGGGGGGCGTCCAAGAGACCCAGTACTTC,CASRSLAGGVQETQYF